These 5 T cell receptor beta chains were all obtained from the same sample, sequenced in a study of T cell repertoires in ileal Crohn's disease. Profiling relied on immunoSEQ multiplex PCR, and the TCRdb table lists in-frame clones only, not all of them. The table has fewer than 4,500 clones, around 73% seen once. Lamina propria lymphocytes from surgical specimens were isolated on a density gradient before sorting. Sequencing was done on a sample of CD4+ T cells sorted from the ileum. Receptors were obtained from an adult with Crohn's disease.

DNA of the CDR3: TGTGCCATCAGTGAGCCGGACGGGGCTAACTATGGCTACACCTTC. Protein product: CAISEPDGANYGYTF. The genes are TRBV10-3 and TRBJ1-2, with D uncertain. The ends were cut back, 2 bases at V and 0 bases at J, with 10 bases in the middle. The CDR3 covers 15 residues. Germline lookup yields CDR1 ENHRY and CDR2 SYGVKD.

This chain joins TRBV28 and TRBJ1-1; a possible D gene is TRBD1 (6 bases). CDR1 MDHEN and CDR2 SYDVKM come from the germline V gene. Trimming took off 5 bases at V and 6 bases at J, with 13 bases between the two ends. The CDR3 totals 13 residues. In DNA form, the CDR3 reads TGTGCCAGCAGTATAGGGGGTAGGGCTGAAGCTTTCTTT. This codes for CASSIGGRAEAFF.

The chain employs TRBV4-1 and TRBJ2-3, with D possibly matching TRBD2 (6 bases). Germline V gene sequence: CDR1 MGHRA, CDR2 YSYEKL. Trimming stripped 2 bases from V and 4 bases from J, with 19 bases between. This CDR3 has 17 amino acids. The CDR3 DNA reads TGCGCCAGCAGCCAAAGACTTTTGGACCCGGGGGCAGATACGCAGTATTTT. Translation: CASSQRLLDPGADTQYF.

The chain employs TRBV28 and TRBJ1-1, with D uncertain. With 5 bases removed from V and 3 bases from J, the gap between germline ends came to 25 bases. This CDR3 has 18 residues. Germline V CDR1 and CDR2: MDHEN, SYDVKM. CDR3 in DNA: TGTGCCAGCAGTATATCAGCTTGGGCACCTCTTAGGTACACTGAAGCTTTCTTT. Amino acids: CASSISAWAPLRYTEAFF.

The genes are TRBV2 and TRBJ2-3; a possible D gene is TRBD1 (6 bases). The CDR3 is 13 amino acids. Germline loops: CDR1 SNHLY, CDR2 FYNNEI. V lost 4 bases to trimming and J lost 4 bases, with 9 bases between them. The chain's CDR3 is CASSVEGADTQYF. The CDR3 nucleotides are TGTGCCAGCAGTGTAGAGGGGGCAGATACGCAGTATTTT.